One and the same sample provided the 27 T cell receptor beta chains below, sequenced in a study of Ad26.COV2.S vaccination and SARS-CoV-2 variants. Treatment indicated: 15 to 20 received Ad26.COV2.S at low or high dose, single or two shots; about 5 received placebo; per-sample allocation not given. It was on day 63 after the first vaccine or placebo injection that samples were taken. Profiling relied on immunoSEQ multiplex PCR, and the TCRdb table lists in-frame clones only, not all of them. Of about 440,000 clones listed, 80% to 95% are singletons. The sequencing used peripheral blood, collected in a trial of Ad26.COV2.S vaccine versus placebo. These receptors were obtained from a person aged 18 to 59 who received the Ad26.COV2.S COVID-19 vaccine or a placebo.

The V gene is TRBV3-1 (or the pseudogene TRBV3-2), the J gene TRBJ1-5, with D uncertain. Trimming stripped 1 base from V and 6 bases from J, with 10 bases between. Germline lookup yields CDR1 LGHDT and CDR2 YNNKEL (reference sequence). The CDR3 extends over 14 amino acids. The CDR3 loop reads CASSQVGGTQPQHF. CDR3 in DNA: TGTGCCAGCAGCCAAGTGGGCGGTACTCAGCCCCAGCATTTT.

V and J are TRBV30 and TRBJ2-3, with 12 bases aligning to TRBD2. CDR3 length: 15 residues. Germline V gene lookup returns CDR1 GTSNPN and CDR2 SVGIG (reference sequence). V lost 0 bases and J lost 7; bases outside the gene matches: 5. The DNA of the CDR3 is TGTGCCTGGAGTGTCCAACTAGCGGGAGGAAATACGCAGTATTTT. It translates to CAWSVQLAGGNTQYF.

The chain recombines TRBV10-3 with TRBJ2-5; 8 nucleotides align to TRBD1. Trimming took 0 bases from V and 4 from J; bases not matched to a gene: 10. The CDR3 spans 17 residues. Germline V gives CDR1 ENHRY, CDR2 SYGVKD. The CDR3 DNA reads TGTGCCATCAGTGAGTCACTGGACAGGGTTCTGCGAGAGACCCAGTACTTC. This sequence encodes CAISESLDRVLRETQYF.

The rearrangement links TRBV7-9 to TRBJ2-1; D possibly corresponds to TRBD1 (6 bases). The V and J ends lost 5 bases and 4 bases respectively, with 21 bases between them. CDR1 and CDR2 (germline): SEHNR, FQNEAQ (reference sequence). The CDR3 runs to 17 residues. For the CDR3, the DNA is TGTGCCAGCAGCCCCTTCATAAGAGGGGGAAGATACAATGAGCAGTTCTTC. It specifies CASSPFIRGGRYNEQFF. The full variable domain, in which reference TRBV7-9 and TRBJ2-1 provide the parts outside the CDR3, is DTGVSQNPRHKITKRGQNVTFRCDPISEHNRLYWYRQTLGQGPEFLTYFQNEAQLEKSRLLSDRFSAERPKGSFSTLEIQRTEQGDSAMYLCASSPFIRGGRYNEQFFGPGTRLTVL.

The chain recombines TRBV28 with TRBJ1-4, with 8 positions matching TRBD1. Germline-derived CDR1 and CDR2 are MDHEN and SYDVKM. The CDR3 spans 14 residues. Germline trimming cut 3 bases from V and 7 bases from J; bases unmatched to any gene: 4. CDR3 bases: TGTGCCAGCAGTTTTCCGGGACAGGTTGAAAAACTGTTTTTT. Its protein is CASSFPGQVEKLFF.

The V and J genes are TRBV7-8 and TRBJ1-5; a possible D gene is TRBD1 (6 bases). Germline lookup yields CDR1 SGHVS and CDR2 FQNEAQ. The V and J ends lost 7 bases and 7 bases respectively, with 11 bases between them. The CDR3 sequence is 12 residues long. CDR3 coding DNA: TGTGCCAGCAACCAAGGGGGGCAGCCCCAGCATTTT. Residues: CASNQGGQPQHF. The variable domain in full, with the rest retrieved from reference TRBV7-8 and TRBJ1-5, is GAGVSQSPRYKVAKRGQDVALRCDPISGHVSLFWYQQALGQGPEFLTYFQNEAQLDKSGLPSDRFFAERPEGSVSTLKIQRTQQEDSAVYLCASNQGGQPQHFGDGTRLSIL.

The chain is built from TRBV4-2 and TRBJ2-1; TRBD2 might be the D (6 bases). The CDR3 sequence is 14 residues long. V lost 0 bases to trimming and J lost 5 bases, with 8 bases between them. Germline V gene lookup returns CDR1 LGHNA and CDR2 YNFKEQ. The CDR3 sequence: CASSQEGLDNEQFF. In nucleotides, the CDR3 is TGTGCCAGCAGCCAAGAGGGACTCGACAATGAGCAGTTCTTC.

CDR3 sequence reads: CASSMSWSGRAREQYF. The DNA of the CDR3 is TGTGCCAGTAGTATGTCGTGGAGCGGGAGGGCCCGCGAGCAGTACTTC. The rearrangement links TRBV19 to TRBJ2-7; 10 nucleotides align to TRBD2. Germline CDR1 is LNHDA and CDR2 is SQIVND (reference sequence). V shed 3 bases and J 6 bases; nucleotides not matched to a gene: 11. The CDR3 has 16 residues.

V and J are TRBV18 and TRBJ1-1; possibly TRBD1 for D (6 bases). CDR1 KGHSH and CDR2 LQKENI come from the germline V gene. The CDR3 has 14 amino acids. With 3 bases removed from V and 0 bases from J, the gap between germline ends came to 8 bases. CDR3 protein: CASSPRGVNTEAFF. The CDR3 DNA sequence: TGTGCCAGCTCACCCAGGGGTGTGAACACTGAAGCTTTCTTT.

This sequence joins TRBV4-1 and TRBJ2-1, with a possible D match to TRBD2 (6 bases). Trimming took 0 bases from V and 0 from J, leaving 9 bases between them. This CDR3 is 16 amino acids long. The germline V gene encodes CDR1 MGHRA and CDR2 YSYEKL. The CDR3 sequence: CASSQDPGLSYNEQFF. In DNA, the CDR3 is TGCGCCAGCAGCCAAGACCCGGGACTCTCCTACAATGAGCAGTTCTTC.

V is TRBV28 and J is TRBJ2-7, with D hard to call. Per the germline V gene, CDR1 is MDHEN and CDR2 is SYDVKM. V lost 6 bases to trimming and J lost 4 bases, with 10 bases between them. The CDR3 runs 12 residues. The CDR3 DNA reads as TGTGCCAGCAGCTGGGCCAGATACGAGCAGTACTTC. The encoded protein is CASSWARYEQYF.

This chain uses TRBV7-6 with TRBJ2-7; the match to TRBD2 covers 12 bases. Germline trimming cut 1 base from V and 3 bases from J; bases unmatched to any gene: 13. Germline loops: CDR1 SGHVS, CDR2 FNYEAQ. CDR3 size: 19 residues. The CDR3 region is CASSLVGRLAGGPFYEQYF. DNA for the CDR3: TGTGCCAGCAGCTTAGTTGGTCGGCTAGCGGGAGGGCCATTCTACGAGCAGTACTTC.

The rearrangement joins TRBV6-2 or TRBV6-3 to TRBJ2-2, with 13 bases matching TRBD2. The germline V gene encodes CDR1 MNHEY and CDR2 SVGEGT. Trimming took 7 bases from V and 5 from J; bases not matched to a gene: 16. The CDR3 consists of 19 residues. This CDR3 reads CASTPPGLAGKKGTGELFF. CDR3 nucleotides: TGTGCCAGCACCCCCCCGGGACTAGCGGGAAAAAAGGGGACCGGGGAGCTGTTTTTT.

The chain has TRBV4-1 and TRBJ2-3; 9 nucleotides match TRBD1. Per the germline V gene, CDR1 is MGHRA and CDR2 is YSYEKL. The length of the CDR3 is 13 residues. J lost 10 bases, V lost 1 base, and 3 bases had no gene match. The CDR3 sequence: CASSQGTGDSQYF. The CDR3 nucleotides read TGCGCCAGCAGCCAAGGGACAGGGGATTCGCAGTATTTT.

For the CDR3, the DNA is TGTGCCAGCAGCTTGGACAGGGGTACCACCTTTAACACTGAAGCTTTCTTT. Protein product: CASSLDRGTTFNTEAFF. The chain combines TRBV5-6 with TRBJ1-1; TRBD1 agrees at 7 bases. Per germline, CDR1 SGHDT and CDR2 YYEEEE. CDR3 length: 17 residues. After removal of 0 bases from V and 2 bases from J, the junction contained 10 bases not matched to a gene.

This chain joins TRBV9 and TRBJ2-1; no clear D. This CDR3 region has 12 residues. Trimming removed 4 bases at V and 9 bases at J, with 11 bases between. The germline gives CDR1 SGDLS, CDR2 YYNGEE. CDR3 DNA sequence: TGTGCCAGCAGCACCAGCAGCGCTGAGCAGTTCTTC. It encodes CASSTSSAEQFF.

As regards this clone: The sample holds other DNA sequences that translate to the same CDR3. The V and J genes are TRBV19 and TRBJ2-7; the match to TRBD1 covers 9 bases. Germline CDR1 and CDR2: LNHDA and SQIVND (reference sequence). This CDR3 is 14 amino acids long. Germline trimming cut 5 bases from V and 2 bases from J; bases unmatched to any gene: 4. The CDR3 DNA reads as TGTGCCAGTAGTCCCGGGACAGGGCCCTACGAGCAGTACTTC. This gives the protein CASSPGTGPYEQYF.

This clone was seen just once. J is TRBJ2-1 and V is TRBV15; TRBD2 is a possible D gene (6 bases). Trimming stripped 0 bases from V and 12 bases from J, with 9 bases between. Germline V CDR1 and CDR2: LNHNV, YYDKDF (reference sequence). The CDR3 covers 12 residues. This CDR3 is CATSRDRGLQFF. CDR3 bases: TGTGCCACCAGCAGAGATAGGGGACTGCAGTTCTTC.

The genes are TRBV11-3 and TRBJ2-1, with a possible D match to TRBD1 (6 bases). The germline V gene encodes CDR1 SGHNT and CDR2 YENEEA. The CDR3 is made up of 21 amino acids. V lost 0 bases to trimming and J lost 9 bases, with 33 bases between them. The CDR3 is CASSLEAGPGRKTRTAPEQFF. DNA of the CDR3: TGTGCCAGCAGCTTAGAGGCTGGCCCGGGGAGAAAAACTAGGACAGCACCTGAGCAGTTCTTC.

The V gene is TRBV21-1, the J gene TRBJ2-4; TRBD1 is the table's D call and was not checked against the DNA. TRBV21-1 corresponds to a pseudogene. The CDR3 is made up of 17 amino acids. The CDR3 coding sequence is TGTGCCAGCAGCAAAAGGAAAGGACACTTAGCCAAAAACATTCAGTACTTC. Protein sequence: CASSKRKGHLAKNIQYF.

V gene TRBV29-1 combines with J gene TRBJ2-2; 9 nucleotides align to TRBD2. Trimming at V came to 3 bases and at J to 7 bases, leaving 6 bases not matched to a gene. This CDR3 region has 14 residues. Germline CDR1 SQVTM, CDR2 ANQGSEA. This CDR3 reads CSVDGAGGVGELFF. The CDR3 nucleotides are TGCAGCGTTGACGGAGCGGGAGGAGTCGGGGAGCTGTTTTTT.

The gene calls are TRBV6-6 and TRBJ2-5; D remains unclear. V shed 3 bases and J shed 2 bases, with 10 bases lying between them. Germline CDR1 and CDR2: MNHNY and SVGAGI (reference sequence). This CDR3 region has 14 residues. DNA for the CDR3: TGTGCCAGCAGTTATTTGGGCCGTCAAGAGACCCAGTACTTC. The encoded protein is CASSYLGRQETQYF.

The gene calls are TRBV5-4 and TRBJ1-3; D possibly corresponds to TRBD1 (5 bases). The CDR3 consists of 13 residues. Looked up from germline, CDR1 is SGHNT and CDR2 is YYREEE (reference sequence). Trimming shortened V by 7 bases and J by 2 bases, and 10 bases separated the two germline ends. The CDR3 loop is CASRQTAGNTIYF. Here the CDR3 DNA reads TGTGCCAGCCGACAGACAGCTGGAAACACCATATATTTT.

The CDR3 loop reads CASSLGRMIAGGYEQYF. CDR3 coding DNA: TGTGCCAGCAGCTTAGGCCGTATGATAGCGGGAGGGTACGAGCAGTACTTC. The V and J genes are TRBV7-2 and TRBJ2-7, with 11 bases matching TRBD2. Germline V CDR1 and CDR2: SGHTA, FQGNSA. The V segment lost 1 base and the J segment 4 bases; nucleotides outside the gene matches: 9. The CDR3 has 17 amino acids.

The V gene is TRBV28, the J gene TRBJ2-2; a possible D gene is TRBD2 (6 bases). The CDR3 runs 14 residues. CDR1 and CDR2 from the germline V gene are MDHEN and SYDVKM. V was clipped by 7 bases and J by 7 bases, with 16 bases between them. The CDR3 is CASILSGRDGELFF. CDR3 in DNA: TGTGCCAGCATTCTTTCCGGGCGGGACGGGGAGCTGTTTTTT.

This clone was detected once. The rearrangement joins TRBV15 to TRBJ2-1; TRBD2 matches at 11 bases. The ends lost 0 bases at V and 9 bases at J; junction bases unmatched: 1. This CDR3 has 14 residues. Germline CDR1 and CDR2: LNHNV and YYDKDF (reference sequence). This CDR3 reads CATSREGTSGEQFF. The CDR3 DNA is TGTGCCACCAGCAGAGAAGGGACTAGCGGTGAGCAGTTCTTC.

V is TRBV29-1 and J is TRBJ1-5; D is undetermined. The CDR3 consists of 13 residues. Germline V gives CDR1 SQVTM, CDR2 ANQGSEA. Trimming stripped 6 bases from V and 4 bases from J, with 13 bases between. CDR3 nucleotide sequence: TGCAGCGTGGAGGCCGGGTTGAATCAGCCCCAGCATTTT. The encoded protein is CSVEAGLNQPQHF.